This note documents a single T cell receptor beta chain sequence. Its antigen is not known. The data originate from a study of T cells expressing NK-cell markers. Looking at the study overall: HCMV seropositivity marked most of the eight sequenced donors; one was seronegative. Overall study results and limits: The HCMV specificity of the expanded NKG2C+ T cell clones stayed unresolved. Dominant NKG2C+ clonotypes accounted for 1.0-7.0% of CD8+ T cells in several donors.

Germline loops: CDR1 SGHTA, CDR2 FQGNSA. The CDR3 runs 16 residues. Researchers built TCR beta cDNA using 5'RACE template switching with UMIs. TCRdb re-called the 5' RACE reads, yielding one record per CDR3 amino acid sequence without DNA. This sample's table has roughly 430,000 distinct CDR3 sequences. The sequenced sample consisted of blood T cells: a sorted CD56 or NKG2C T cell subset, CD4+ or CD8+ T cells, or bulk PBMC T cells (not recorded which). The rearrangement links TRBV7-2 to TRBJ1-5. This clonotype was sampled from a woman aged 18-69 years in good health. This CDR3 is CASSLWVVTSNQPQHF.